These 12 T cell receptor beta chains originate from one sample sequenced in a study of blood T cell repertoires in COVID-19. Measured with immunoSEQ multiplex PCR; TCRdb has only the in-frame clones, and not every one. The sample lists some 130,000 clones; around 84% were seen once. The sequencing input was PBMCs or T cells enriched from blood (not recorded which). These receptors were taken from a middle-aged man with acute COVID-19.

The V call is TRBV5-6, the J call TRBJ1-4; D may be TRBD1 (5 bases). The germline CDR1 and CDR2 sequences are SGHDT and YYEEEE. CDR3 length: 17 amino acids. V was cut by 4 bases and J by 7 bases, with 23 bases left in between. As DNA, the CDR3 is TGTGCCAGCAGCCCACCAAAGGGAGGGGCAGGGTTTGAAAAACTGTTTTTT. Translated: CASSPPKGGAGFEKLFF.

The chain carries TRBV7-2 and TRBJ2-3; a weak D match, TRBD1 (5 bases). V lost 0 bases, J lost 5 bases, and 9 bases lay in between. In germline, CDR1 is SGHTA, CDR2 FQGNSA. This CDR3 is built from 14 residues. CDR3 region: CASSLAPGKDTQYF. The CDR3 DNA is TGTGCCAGCAGCTTAGCGCCAGGGAAAGATACGCAGTATTTT. The full variable domain, its missing parts supplied by reference TRBV7-2 and TRBJ2-3, is GAGVSQSPSNKVTEKGKDVELRCDPISGHTALYWYRQSLGQGLEFLIYFQGNSAPDKSGLPSDRFSAERTGGSVSTLTIQRTQQEDSAVYLCASSLAPGKDTQYFGPGTRLTVL.

The chain recombines TRBV6-5 with TRBJ1-6; D may be TRBD1 (5 bases). Trimming removed 6 bases at V and 8 bases at J, with 14 bases between. CDR3 length: 14 residues. Germline CDR1 MNHEY, CDR2 SVGAGI. CDR3 coding DNA: TGTGCCAGCAGCCCGGGGGGGACGCATTCACCCCTCCACTTT. Amino acid sequence: CASSPGGTHSPLHF.

This chain connects TRBV25-1 to TRBJ1-1; 7 nucleotides align to TRBD1. V trimming: 4 bases; J trimming: 11 bases; junction bases outside the gene matches: 10. The CDR3 has 13 amino acids. Looked up from germline, CDR1 is MGHDK and CDR2 is SYGVNS. The DNA for the CDR3 is TGTGCCAGCAGTGTCCGAGACAGGGAGCCTGCTTTCTTT. This gives the protein CASSVRDREPAFF.

The V call is TRBV3-1 (or the pseudogene TRBV3-2), the J call TRBJ2-7; D is possibly TRBD2 (6 bases). The V end was cut by 1 base, the J end by 5 bases, with 15 bases between. The V gene's germline CDR1 is LGHDT and CDR2 YNNKEL (reference sequence). The CDR3 covers 15 residues. The CDR3 loop reads CASSQVAGSLNEQYF. CDR3 DNA: TGTGCCAGCAGCCAAGTGGCGGGGTCACTTAACGAGCAGTACTTC.

The rearrangement links TRBV6-5 to TRBJ1-1; no definite D call. Trimming left V 0 bases short and J 3 bases short, with 11 bases between. CDR1 is MNHEY and CDR2 is SVGAGI in the germline V gene. The CDR3 sequence is 15 residues long. CDR3 residues: CASSYSGGRHTEAFF. In nucleotides, the CDR3 is TGTGCCAGCAGTTACTCGGGAGGGAGGCACACTGAAGCTTTCTTT.

This sequence joins TRBV7-2 and TRBJ1-5, with 8 bases that match TRBD1. The CDR3 runs to 14 residues. J gave up 2 bases and V 5 bases, and 2 bases lay outside the gene matches. In germline, CDR1 is SGHTA, CDR2 FQGNSA. The CDR3: CASSVDRGNQPQHF. The CDR3 nucleotides are TGTGCCAGCAGCGTGGACAGGGGCAATCAGCCCCAGCATTTT.

This sequence joins TRBV2 and TRBJ2-5, with D tentatively TRBD1 (5 bases). Germline-derived CDR1 and CDR2 are SNHLY and FYNNEI. CDR3 length equals 13 residues. V lost 2 bases and J lost 3, with 7 bases in between. CDR3 sequence: CASSEYRKETQYF. The CDR3 DNA sequence: TGTGCCAGCAGTGAATACAGGAAAGAGACCCAGTACTTC.

This rearrangement joins TRBV25-1 to TRBJ2-1; D uncertain. This CDR3 has 18 residues. Germline V gene lookup returns CDR1 MGHDK and CDR2 SYGVNS. Trimming removed 0 bases from V and 0 bases from J, with 15 bases in between. CDR3 in DNA: TGTGCCAGCAGTGAATACCCCATCTACTCCTTCTCCTACAATGAGCAGTTCTTC. Its translation is CASSEYPIYSFSYNEQFF.

This chain connects TRBV5-6 to TRBJ1-2, with D hard to call. The V gene lost 5 bases and the J gene lost 4 bases, with 12 bases spanning the gap. The CDR3 has 13 amino acids. Germline V CDR1 and CDR2: SGHDT, YYEEEE. The CDR3 sequence: CASSSELGYGYTF. The CDR3 coding sequence is TGTGCCAGCAGTTCGGAGCTAGGCTATGGCTACACCTTC.

The CDR3, as DNA: TGTGCCAGCAGCCAAGATGTCGGTAGCGGGGGGCGGGCAGATACGCAGTATTTT. Amino acids: CASSQDVGSGGRADTQYF. The rearrangement links TRBV4-2 to TRBJ2-3; 10 bases align to TRBD2. J lost 4 bases, V lost 0 bases, and 10 bases had no gene match. This CDR3 spans 18 amino acids. CDR1 and CDR2 (germline): LGHNA, YNFKEQ.

The chain combines TRBV19 with TRBJ1-1, with D tentatively TRBD1 (5 bases). Deletions cut 7 bases from V and 5 bases from J, with 17 bases between. The CDR3 sequence is 14 residues long. Germline V gene data show CDR1 as LNHDA and CDR2 as SQIVND (reference sequence). The CDR3 region is CASKPGLQRTEAFF. The CDR3 DNA follows: TGTGCCAGTAAGCCGGGACTTCAAAGGACTGAAGCTTTCTTT.